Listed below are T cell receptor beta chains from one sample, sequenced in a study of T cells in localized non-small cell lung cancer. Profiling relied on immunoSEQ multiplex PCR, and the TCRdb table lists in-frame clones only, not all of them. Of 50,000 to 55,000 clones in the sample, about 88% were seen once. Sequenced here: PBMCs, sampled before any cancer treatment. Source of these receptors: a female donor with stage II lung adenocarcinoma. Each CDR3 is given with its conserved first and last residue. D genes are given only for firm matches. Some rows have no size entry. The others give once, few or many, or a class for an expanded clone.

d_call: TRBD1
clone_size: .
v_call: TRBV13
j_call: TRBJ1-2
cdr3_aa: CASSLKDRAANYGYTF
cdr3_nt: TGTGCCAGCAGCCTCAAGGACAGGGCGGCTAACTATGGCTACACCTTC

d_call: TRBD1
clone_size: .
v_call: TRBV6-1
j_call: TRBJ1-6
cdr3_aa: CASRGQGASPLHF
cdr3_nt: TGTGCCAGCAGGGGACAGGGCGCTTCACCCCTCCACTTT

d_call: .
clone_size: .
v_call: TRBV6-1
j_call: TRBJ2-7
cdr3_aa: CASSVRDTGSYEQYF
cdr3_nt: TGTGCCAGCAGTGTACGAGATACAGGCTCCTACGAGCAGTACTTC

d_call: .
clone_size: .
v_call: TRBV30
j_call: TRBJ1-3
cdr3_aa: CAWSDRGSGNTIYF
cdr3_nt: TGTGCCTGGAGTGATCGGGGGTCAGGAAACACCATATATTTT

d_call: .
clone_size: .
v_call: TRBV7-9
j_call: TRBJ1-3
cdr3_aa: CASRDGRAPGNTIYF
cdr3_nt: TGTGCCAGCAGGGATGGACGTGCCCCTGGAAACACCATATATTTT

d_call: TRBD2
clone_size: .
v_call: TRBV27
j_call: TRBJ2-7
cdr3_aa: CASKITSGGSSYEQYF
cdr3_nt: TGTGCCAGCAAGATAACTAGCGGGGGGAGCTCCTACGAGCAGTACTTC

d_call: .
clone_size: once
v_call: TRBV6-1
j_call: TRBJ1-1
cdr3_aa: CTSSEGVREAFF
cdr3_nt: TGTACCAGCAGTGAAGGTGTGAGAGAAGCTTTCTTT

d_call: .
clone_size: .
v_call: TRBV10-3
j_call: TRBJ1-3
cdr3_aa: CAISESGLSGNTIYF
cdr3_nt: TGTGCCATCAGTGAAAGTGGGCTGTCTGGAAACACCATATATTTT

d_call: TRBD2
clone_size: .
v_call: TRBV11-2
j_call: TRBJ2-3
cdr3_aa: CASSLRGGRTDTQYF
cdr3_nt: TGTGCCAGCAGCCTGCGGGGGGGCCGCACAGATACGCAGTATTTT

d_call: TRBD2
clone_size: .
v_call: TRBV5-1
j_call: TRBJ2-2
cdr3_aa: CASAPGGNTGELFF
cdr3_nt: TGCGCCAGCGCCCCGGGAGGGAACACCGGGGAGCTGTTTTTT

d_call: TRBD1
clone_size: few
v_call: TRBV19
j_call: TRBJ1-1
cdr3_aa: CASSRDRVGAFF
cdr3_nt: TGTGCCAGTAGTAGGGACAGGGTGGGAGCTTTCTTT

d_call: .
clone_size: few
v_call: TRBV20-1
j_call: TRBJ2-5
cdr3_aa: CSATYQETQYF
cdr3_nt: TGCAGTGCTACCTACCAAGAGACCCAGTACTTC

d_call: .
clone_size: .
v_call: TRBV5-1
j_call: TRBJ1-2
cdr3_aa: CASSLRGSGYGYTF
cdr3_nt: TGCGCCAGCAGCCTACGTGGAAGTGGCTATGGCTACACCTTC

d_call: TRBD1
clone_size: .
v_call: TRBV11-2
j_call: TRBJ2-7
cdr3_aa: CASSSTTGGEQYF
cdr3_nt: TGTGCCAGCAGCTCAACTACAGGGGGCGAGCAGTACTTC

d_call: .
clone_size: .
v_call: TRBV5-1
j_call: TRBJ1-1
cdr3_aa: CASSRDGIGNTEAFF
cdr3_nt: TGCGCCAGCAGCCGCGATGGGATTGGGAACACTGAAGCTTTCTTT

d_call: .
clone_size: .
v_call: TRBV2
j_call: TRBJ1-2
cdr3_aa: CASNSGGGLGYTF
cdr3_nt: TGTGCCAGCAACTCGGGTGGGGGCCTCGGCTACACCTTC

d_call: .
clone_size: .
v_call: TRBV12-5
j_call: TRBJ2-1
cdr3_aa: CASGLGTRFDEQFF
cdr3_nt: TGTGCTAGTGGTCTCGGGACACGGTTCGATGAGCAGTTCTTC

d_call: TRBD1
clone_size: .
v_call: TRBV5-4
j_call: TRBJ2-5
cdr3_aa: CASSLYRGREETQYF
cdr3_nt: TGTGCCAGCAGCTTATACAGGGGGCGCGAAGAGACCCAGTACTTC

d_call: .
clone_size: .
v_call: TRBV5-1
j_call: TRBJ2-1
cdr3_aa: CASSLEGGGYNEQFF
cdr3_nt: TGCGCCAGCAGCTTGGAGGGGGGCGGCTACAATGAGCAGTTCTTC

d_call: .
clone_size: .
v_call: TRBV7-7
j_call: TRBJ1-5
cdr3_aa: CASSFGPGQPQHF
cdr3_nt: TGTGCTAGCAGCTTTGGGCCAGGCCAGCCCCAGCATTTT

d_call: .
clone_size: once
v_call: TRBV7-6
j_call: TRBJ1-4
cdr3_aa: CASSLGQANEKLFF
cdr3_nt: TGTGCCAGCAGCTTGGGGCAGGCTAATGAAAAACTGTTTTTT

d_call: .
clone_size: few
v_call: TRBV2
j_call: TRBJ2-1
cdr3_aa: CASSGRGREQFF
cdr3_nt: TGTGCCAGCAGTGGCCGAGGGAGGGAGCAGTTCTTC

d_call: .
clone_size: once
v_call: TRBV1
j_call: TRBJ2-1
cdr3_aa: CTSSHKAAADEQFF
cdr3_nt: TGCACCAGCAGCCATAAGGCGGCCGCGGATGAGCAGTTCTTC

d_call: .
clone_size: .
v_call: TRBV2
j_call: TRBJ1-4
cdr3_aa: CASSGGGLFF
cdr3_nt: TGTGCCAGCAGTGGAGGGGGACTGTTTTTT

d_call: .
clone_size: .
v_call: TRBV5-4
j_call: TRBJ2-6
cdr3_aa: CASSTTWTGANVLTF
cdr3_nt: TGTGCCAGCAGCACGACCTGGACGGGGGCCAACGTCCTGACTTTC

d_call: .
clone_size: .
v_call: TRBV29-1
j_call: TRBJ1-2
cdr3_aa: CSVQDRGYTF
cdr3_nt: TGCAGCGTGCAAGATCGCGGCTACACCTTC

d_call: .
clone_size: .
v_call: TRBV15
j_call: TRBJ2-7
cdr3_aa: CATSRGESTGSYEQYF
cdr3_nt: TGTGCCACCAGCAGAGGGGAGTCGACAGGCTCCTACGAGCAGTACTTC

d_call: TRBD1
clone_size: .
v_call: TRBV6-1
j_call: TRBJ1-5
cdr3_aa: CAGGQGKDQPQHF
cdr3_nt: TGTGCCGGGGGACAGGGTAAGGATCAGCCCCAGCATTTT

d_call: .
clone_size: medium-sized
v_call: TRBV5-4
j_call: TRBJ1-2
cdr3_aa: CASSLDRAGPMNYGYTF
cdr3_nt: TGTGCCAGCAGCTTGGACAGGGCCGGGCCGATGAACTATGGCTACACCTTC

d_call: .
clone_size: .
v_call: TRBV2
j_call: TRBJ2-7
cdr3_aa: CASSINHEQYF
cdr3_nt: TGTGCCAGCAGTATAAACCACGAGCAGTACTTC

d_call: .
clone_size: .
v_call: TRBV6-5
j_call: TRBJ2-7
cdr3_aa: CASRQGGEQYF
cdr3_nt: TGTGCCAGCAGACAGGGTGGGGAGCAGTACTTC

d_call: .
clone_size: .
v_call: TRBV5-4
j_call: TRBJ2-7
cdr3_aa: CASRGTTGEQYF
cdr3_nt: TGTGCCAGCAGGGGGACGACCGGGGAGCAGTACTTC

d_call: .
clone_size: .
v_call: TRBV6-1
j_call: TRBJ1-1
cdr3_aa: CASSEGLNTEAFF
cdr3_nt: TGTGCCAGCAGTGAGGGACTGAACACTGAAGCTTTCTTT

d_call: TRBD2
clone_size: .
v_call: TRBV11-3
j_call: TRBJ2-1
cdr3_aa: CASSLVASGGTQFF
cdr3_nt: TGTGCCAGCAGCTTAGTAGCCAGCGGGGGTACGCAGTTCTTC

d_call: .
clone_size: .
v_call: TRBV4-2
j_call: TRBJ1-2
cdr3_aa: CASSHERQPNYGYTF
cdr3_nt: TGTGCCAGCAGCCATGAAAGGCAGCCAAACTATGGCTACACCTTC

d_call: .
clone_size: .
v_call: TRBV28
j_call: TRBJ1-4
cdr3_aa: CASSSRALNEKLFF
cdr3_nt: TGTGCCAGCAGTTCTCGGGCTCTAAATGAAAAACTGTTTTTT

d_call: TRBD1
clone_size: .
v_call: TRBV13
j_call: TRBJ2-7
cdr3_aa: CASSPDRGGRGEQYF
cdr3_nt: TGTGCCAGCAGCCCGGACAGGGGTGGTCGGGGGGAGCAGTACTTC

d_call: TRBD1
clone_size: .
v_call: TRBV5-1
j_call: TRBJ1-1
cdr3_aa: CASSIDRGAFF
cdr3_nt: TGCGCCAGCAGCATCGACAGGGGGGCTTTCTTT

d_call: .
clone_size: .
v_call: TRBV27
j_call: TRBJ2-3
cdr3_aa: CASSLQGGLDTDTQYF
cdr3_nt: TGTGCCAGCAGTCTCCAGGGGGGGTTGGATACAGATACGCAGTATTTT

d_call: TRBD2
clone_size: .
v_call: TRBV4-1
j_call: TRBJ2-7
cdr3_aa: CASSHRHNGAGGLYEQYF
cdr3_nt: TGCGCCAGCAGCCACCGACATAATGGAGCGGGGGGGCTCTACGAGCAGTACTTC

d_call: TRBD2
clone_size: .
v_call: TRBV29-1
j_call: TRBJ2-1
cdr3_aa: CSVPRSGGSNEQFF
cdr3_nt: TGCAGCGTTCCTCGCAGCGGGGGGAGCAATGAGCAGTTCTTC

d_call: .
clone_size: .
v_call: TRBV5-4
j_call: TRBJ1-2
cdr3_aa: CASSLGAERYGYTF
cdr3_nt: TGTGCCAGCAGCTTGGGGGCAGAGAGATATGGCTACACCTTC

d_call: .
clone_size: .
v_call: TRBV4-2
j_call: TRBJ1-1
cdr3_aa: CASSQERGTEAFF
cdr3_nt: TGTGCCAGCAGCCAAGAACGCGGGACTGAAGCTTTCTTT

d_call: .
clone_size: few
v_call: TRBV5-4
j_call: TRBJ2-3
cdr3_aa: CASSRDANTQYF
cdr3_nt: TGTGCCAGCAGCCGCGACGCCAATACGCAGTATTTT